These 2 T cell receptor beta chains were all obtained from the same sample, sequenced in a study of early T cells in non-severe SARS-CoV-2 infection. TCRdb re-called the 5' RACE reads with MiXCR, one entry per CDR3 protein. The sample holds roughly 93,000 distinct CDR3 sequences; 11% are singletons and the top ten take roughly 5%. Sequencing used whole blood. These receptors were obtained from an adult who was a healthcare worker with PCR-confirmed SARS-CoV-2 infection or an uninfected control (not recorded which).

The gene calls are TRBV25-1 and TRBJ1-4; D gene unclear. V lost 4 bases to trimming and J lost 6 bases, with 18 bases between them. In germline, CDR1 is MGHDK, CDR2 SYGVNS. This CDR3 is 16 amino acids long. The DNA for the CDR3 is TGTGCCAGCAGTGCCACGATGACGTCCCGCGATGAAAAACTGTTTTTT. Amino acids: CASSATMTSRDEKLFF. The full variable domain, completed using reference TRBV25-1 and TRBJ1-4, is EADIYQTPRYLVIGTGKKITLECSQTMGHDKMYWYQQDPGMELHLIHYSYGVNSTEKGDLSSESTVSRIRTEHFPLTLESARPSHTSQYLCASSATMTSRDEKLFFGSGTQLSVL.

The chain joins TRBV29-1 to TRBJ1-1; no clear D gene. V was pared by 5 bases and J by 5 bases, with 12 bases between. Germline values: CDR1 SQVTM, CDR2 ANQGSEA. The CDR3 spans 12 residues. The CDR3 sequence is CSVHAFETEAFF. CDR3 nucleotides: TGCAGCGTTCATGCGTTTGAAACTGAAGCTTTCTTT.